The present T cell receptor (beta chain) was sequenced within a study of CD8+ T cells in alopecia areata. Broader study findings: Clonality in lesional scalp, especially alopecia totalis/universalis, exceeded that of normal scalp.

This clone was counted a few times. No antigen is known for it. Germline CDR1 SQVTM, CDR2 ANQGSEA. The CDR3 is made up of 10 amino acids. Trimming pared 4 bases from V and 10 bases from J, leaving 8 bases between. Investigators isolated RNA and reverse transcribed it into cDNA to act as the sequencing template. Using immunoSEQ multiplex PCR, the repertoire was profiled, and TCRdb retains in-frame clones only, with some absent. The table has roughly 75,000 clones, approximately 58% seen once; the top ten hold approximately 17%. Sequencing was performed on CD8+ T cells sorted from blood, taken at week 0. The chain couples TRBV29-1 to TRBJ2-1, with no clear D. The sequence came from a human donor with alopecia areata. CDR3 amino acids: CSVGGYEQFF. CDR3 in DNA: TGCAGCGTTGGTGGTTACGAGCAGTTCTTC.